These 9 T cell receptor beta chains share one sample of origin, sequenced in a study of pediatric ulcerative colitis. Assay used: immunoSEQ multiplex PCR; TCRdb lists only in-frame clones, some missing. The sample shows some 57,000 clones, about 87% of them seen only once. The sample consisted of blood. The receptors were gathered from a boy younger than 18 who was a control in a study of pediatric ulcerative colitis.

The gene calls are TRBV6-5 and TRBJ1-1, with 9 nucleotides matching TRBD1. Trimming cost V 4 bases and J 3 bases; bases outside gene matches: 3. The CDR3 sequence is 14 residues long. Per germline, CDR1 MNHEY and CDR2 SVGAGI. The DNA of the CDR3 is TGTGCCAGCAGTTGGACAGGGGCCCACACTGAAGCTTTCTTT. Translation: CASSWTGAHTEAFF.

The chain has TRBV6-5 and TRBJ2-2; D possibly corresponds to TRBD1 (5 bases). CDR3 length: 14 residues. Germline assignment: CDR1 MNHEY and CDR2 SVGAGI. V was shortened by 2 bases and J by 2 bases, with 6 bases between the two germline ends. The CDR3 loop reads CASSYGANTGELFF. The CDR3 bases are TGTGCCAGCAGTTACGGGGCCAACACCGGGGAGCTGTTTTTT.

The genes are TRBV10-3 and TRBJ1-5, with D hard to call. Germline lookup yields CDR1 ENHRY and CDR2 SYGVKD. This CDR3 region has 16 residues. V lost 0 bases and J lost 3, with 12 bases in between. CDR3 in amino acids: CAISESWASNNQPQHF. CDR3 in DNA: TGTGCCATCAGTGAGTCCTGGGCTAGTAACAATCAGCCCCAGCATTTT.

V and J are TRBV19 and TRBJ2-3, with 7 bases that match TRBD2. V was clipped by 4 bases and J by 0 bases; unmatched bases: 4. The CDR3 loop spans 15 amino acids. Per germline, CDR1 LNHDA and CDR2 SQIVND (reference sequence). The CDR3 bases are TGTGCCAGTAGTACGTCGCGGGAGAGCACAGATACGCAGTATTTT. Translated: CASSTSRESTDTQYF.

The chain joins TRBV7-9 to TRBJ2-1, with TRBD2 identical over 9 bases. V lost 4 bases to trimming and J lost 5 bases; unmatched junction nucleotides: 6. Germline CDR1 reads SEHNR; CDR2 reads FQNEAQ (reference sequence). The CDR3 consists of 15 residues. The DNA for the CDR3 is TGTGCCAGCAGCTCCCGGACTAGCGTCCACAATGAGCAGTTCTTC. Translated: CASSSRTSVHNEQFF.

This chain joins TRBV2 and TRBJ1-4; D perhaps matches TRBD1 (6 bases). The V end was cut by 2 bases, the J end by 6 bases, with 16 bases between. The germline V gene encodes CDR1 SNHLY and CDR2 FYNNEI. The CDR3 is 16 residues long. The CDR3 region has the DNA TGTGCCAGCAGTGAAAGAGTTGGGGGCGGGGATGAAAAACTGTTTTTT. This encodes CASSERVGGGDEKLFF.

The CDR3 is CASSRGEGSVDEQYF. CDR3 in DNA: TGCGCCAGCAGCCGGGGGGAGGGTTCGGTCGACGAGCAGTACTTC. The chain joins TRBV4-3 to TRBJ2-7, with TRBD2 identical over 7 bases. Germline V gene lookup returns CDR1 LGHNA and CDR2 YSLEER. V shed 4 bases and J 5 bases; nucleotides not matched to a gene: 11. The CDR3 consists of 15 residues.

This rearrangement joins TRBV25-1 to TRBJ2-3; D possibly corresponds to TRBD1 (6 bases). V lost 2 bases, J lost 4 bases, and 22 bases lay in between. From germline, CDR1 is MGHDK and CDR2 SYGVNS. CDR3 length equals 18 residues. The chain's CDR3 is CASSERAGTNKEADTQYF. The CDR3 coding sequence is TGTGCCAGCAGTGAACGGGCCGGGACAAATAAAGAGGCAGATACGCAGTATTTT.

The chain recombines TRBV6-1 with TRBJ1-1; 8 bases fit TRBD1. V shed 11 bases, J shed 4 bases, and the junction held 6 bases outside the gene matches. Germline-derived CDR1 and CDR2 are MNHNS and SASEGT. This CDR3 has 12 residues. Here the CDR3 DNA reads TGTGCCGGCGAACAGGGGGTCACTGAAGCTTTCTTT. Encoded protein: CAGEQGVTEAFF.